Each of the 18 T cell receptor beta chains below was sequenced from the same sample in a study of metastatic and nonmetastatic thyroid tumors. No treatment had been given to any patient before thyroid surgery. TCRdb ran MiXCR on the PCR reads. The sample shows tens of thousands of clones, approximately 20% of them seen only once. The sequenced sample was blood. These receptors all come from a female donor with papillary thyroid cancer or a benign thyroid nodule (not recorded which). Some clones in this sample may be carry-over from other donors' samples.

This clone was counted only a few times. The chain is built from TRBV28 and TRBJ1-3; D might be TRBD1 (5 bases). Germline V lookup: CDR1 MDHEN, CDR2 SYDVKM. The CDR3 runs 17 residues. Trimming cost V 5 bases and J 0 bases, with 17 bases left between them. Here the CDR3 reads CASSPGWWPLSGNTIYF. CDR3 in DNA: TGTGCCAGCAGTCCAGGGTGGTGGCCCCTCTCTGGAAACACCATATATTTT.

The chain joins TRBV4-1 to TRBJ2-7, with no clear D. Germline-derived CDR1 and CDR2 are MGHRA and YSYEKL. Between the trimmed V and J ends, which lost 4 bases and 5 bases, there was a span of 18 bases. The CDR3 sequence is 15 residues long. The DNA for the CDR3 is TGCGCCAGCAGCCTCACCCAGAGATCCCCAGACGAGCAGTACTTC. This gives the protein CASSLTQRSPDEQYF.

This clone has a handful of counts. This chain links TRBV6-5 with TRBJ2-5; the match to TRBD1 covers 7 bases. Germline CDR1 reads MNHEY; CDR2 reads SVGAGI. Losses at the gene ends were 0 bases for V and 6 bases for J; bases not matched to a gene: 16. The CDR3 runs to 18 residues. CDR3 nucleotides: TGTGCCAGCAGTTACTCAGAGACTACCGGGACAGACTGGAAGACCCAGTACTTC. Its protein is CASSYSETTGTDWKTQYF.

CDR3 sequence (DNA): TGTGCCAGCTCACCCACCGACGAGGTTTCGACACCCCTCCACTTT. As protein: CASSPTDEVSTPLHF. This chain uses TRBV18 with TRBJ1-6; D not certain. This CDR3 spans 15 amino acids. Germline CDR1 is KGHSH and CDR2 is LQKENI. V lost 3 bases to trimming and J lost 11 bases, with 17 bases between them.

This clone came up a few times. V gene TRBV10-3 combines with J gene TRBJ1-1; perhaps TRBD1 as D (5 bases). CDR1 and CDR2 from the germline V gene are ENHRY and SYGVKD. V lost 3 bases to trimming and J lost 8 bases, with 10 bases between them. The CDR3 totals 12 residues. This chain's CDR3 is CAISDETGEAFF. As DNA, the CDR3 is TGTGCCATCAGTGATGAAACAGGAGAAGCTTTCTTT.

This clone occurred a few times. One end of the junction fails to match germline, which may point to a read error. This CDR3 is CASSFWGSKLLF. The CDR3 DNA is TGTGCCAGCAGCTTTTGGGGGTCAAAACTGCTTTTT. The chain has TRBV7-8 and TRBJ1-4, with D perhaps matching TRBD1 (5 bases). The germline CDR1 and CDR2 sequences are SGHVS and FQNEAQ. The CDR3 totals 12 residues.

This clone was seen ten or more times. This rearrangement joins TRBV4-1 to TRBJ1-2; D unresolved. This CDR3 is built from 18 residues. CDR1 and CDR2 (germline): MGHRA, YSYEKL. Trimming pared 1 base from V and 3 bases from J, leaving 21 bases between. CDR3 DNA: TGCGCCAGCAGCCAAGTTATTTTGGCTCCGGAAGGGTACTATGGCTACACCTTC. Its protein is CASSQVILAPEGYYGYTF.

There are a few counts of this clone. A much larger clone differs by one base, so this may be a read error. Other DNA sequences in this sample translate to the same CDR3. The chain employs TRBV18 and TRBJ2-1; weak D call: TRBD2 (5 bases). V shed 2 bases and J shed 5 bases, with 13 bases lying between them. Germline V gene data show CDR1 as KGHSH and CDR2 as LQKENI. This CDR3 is 15 amino acids long. The CDR3 here is CASSPETSGHNEQFF. CDR3 DNA sequence: TGTGCCAGCTCACCAGAAACCAGCGGACACAATGAGCAGTTCTTC.

This clone was observed at least ten times. The genes are TRBV20-1 and TRBJ2-7; TRBD2 matches 8 bases. Trimming removed 6 bases from V and 6 bases from J; junction bases left unmatched: 13. Per germline, CDR1 DFQATT and CDR2 SNEGSKA (reference sequence). The length of the CDR3 is 14 residues. This CDR3 is CSATPGGAEGEQYF. DNA for the CDR3: TGCAGTGCAACCCCGGGGGGGGCCGAGGGCGAGCAGTACTTC.

This clone came up many times. The chain employs TRBV20-1 and TRBJ1-2, with a weak D call TRBD1 (5 bases). The ends were cut back, 0 bases at V and 4 bases at J, with 15 bases in the middle. The germline CDR1 and CDR2 sequences are DFQATT and SNEGSKA (reference sequence). The CDR3 is 15 amino acids. CDR3 DNA sequence: TGCAGTGCTAGAGAGAGAGGTGGGGGTGGCTATGGCTACACCTTC. Translation: CSARERGGGGYGYTF.

A word on this clone: At one boundary the junction diverges from the germline segment, which might be a read error. The chain recombines TRBV27 with TRBJ1-5; no clear D gene. The germline V gene has CDR1 MNHEY and CDR2 SMNVEV (reference sequence). This CDR3 has 13 residues. CDR3 sequence reads: CASSIAGNQHQHF. CDR3 DNA: TGTGCCAGCAGTATTGCCGGCAATCAGCACCAGCATTTT.

The sample holds many counts of this clone. The chain combines TRBV20-1 with TRBJ1-5; 8 nucleotides line up with TRBD1. The V gene end was trimmed by 7 bases and the J gene end by 4 bases; junction bases not matched to a gene: 12. Germline CDR1 DFQATT, CDR2 SNEGSKA (reference sequence). The CDR3 has 15 amino acids. CDR3 in DNA: TGCAGTGTCGTCCCGGGACAGGTACCAAATCAGCCCCAGCATTTT. This sequence encodes CSVVPGQVPNQPQHF.

This clone appeared many times. The sample contains more than one DNA sequence encoding this CDR3. This chain connects TRBV20-1 to TRBJ2-3; 8 bases line up with TRBD2. J gave up 1 base and V 0 bases, and 6 bases lay outside the gene matches. The CDR3 extends over 16 amino acids. CDR1 and CDR2 (germline): DFQATT, SNEGSKA (reference sequence). CDR3 loop: CSAREPGGDGTDTQYF. The CDR3 region has the DNA TGCAGTGCTAGAGAGCCCGGGGGGGATGGCACAGATACGCAGTATTTT.

In this sample, this clone turned up many times. The V gene is TRBV13, the J gene TRBJ2-3; D might be TRBD1 (5 bases). The germline CDR1 and CDR2 sequences are PRHDT and FYEKMQ (reference sequence). The V and J ends lost 4 bases and 1 base respectively, with 9 bases between them. CDR3 length: 14 residues. The CDR3 sequence: CASSSSTGTDTQYF. CDR3 DNA sequence: TGTGCCAGCAGCTCATCGACAGGCACAGATACGCAGTATTTT.

The rearrangement uses TRBV9 and TRBJ1-3; 7 bases map to TRBD1. The J segment lost 3 bases and the V segment lost 3 bases, leaving 9 bases of the junction unmatched. Germline V gene data show CDR1 as SGDLS and CDR2 as YYNGEE. There are 16 residues in the CDR3. The CDR3 DNA reads TGTGCCAGCAGCGCTCATTCGACAGGGAGTGGAAACACCATATATTTT. It encodes CASSAHSTGSGNTIYF. Full variable domain (remainder filled in from reference TRBV9 and TRBJ1-3): DSGVTQTPKHLITATGQRVTLRCSPRSGDLSVYWYQQSLDQGLQFLIQYYNGEERAKGNILERFSAQQFPDLHSELNLSSLELGDSALYFCASSAHSTGSGNTIYFGEGSWLTVV.

CDR3 sequence: CASTRYRWDDEQFF. CDR3 DNA sequence: TGTGCCAGCACCCGGTACAGGTGGGATGATGAGCAGTTCTTC. The V gene is TRBV2, the J gene TRBJ2-1, with a possible D match to TRBD1 (5 bases). This CDR3 is built from 14 residues. Trimming took off 7 bases at V and 8 bases at J, with 18 bases between the two ends. Germline V gene lookup returns CDR1 SNHLY and CDR2 FYNNEI.

The rearrangement links TRBV12-3 or TRBV12-4 to TRBJ2-1, with D possibly TRBD1 on 6 matching bases. Trimming shortened V by 5 bases and J by 8 bases, and 16 bases separated the two germline ends. CDR3 length: 14 residues. CDR3 sequence (DNA): TGTGCCAGCAGTCTGGACAGCCATCTCTATGAGCAGTTCTTC. This codes for CASSLDSHLYEQFF.

Concerning this clone: The junction does not match germline at one end; this may be a read error. The chain links TRBV9 to TRBJ2-2, with D perhaps matching TRBD2 (5 bases). Germline CDR1 reads SGDLS; CDR2 reads YYNGEE. CDR3 length equals 13 residues. The CDR3 loop is CASSVGGTGEPFF. The CDR3 nucleotides are TGTGCCAGCAGCGTAGGAGGAACCGGGGAGCCGTTTTTT.